This entry lists 30 T cell receptor beta chains sequenced from one sample in a study of type 1 regulatory T cells. Findings and caveats of the study: Compared with non-Tr1 cells, Tr1 cells showed a narrower TCR repertoire.

TCRdb used MiXCR to reprocess the reads, holding one entry per CDR3 protein. The sample gives about 69,000 distinct CDR3 sequences, under 25% of which show up once; 8.3% is in the top ten. No antigen has been identified for these receptors. Specimen: cultured type 1 regulatory T (Tr1) cells, either the whole culture or a sorted fraction (not recorded which). These receptors originate from a human donor in good health.

This rearrangement joins TRBV19 to TRBJ1-5; D gene uncertain. The CDR3 loop spans 13 amino acids. CDR1 and CDR2 (germline): LNHDA, SQIVND (reference sequence). Trimming stripped 1 base from V and 7 bases from J, with 8 bases between. The CDR3 DNA follows: TGTGCCAGTAGTATAGGGACGTCACAGCCCCAGCATTTT. This gives the protein CASSIGTSQPQHF.

CDR3 sequence reads: CAGGQGPEKLFF. The CDR3 DNA sequence: TGTGCCGGCGGCCAGGGACCTGAAAAACTGTTTTTT. The chain employs TRBV7-2 and TRBJ1-4; possibly TRBD1 for D (5 bases). The CDR3 is made up of 12 amino acids. V gave up 11 bases and J gave up 7 bases, with 14 bases separating them. CDR1 SGHTA and CDR2 FQGNSA come from the germline V gene.

In this sample, this clonotype turned up a few times. The chain couples TRBV4-1 to TRBJ2-7; 13 bases are a match to TRBD2. CDR3 length equals 16 residues. The germline V gene has CDR1 MGHRA and CDR2 YSYEKL. The J segment lost 1 base and the V segment lost 5 bases, leaving 5 bases of the junction unmatched. CDR3 loop: CASSLLAGGDSYEQYF. CDR3 bases: TGCGCCAGCAGCTTACTAGCGGGGGGGGATTCCTACGAGCAGTACTTC.

This clonotype was recorded many times. The chain is built from TRBV5-1 and TRBJ2-6, with D tentatively TRBD1 (5 bases). V was pared by 0 bases and J by 2 bases, with 18 bases between. Germline CDR1 and CDR2: SGHRS and YFSETQ. The CDR3 consists of 19 residues. In DNA form, the CDR3 reads TGCGCCAGCAGCTTGGCCCCAGGGTTAGGGAACACTGGGGCCAACGTCCTGACTTTC. This encodes CASSLAPGLGNTGANVLTF.

A few counts support this clonotype. This chain uses TRBV5-1 with TRBJ1-1; 7 bases agree with TRBD1. CDR3 length equals 16 residues. Trimming at V came to 4 bases and at J to 5 bases, leaving 14 bases not matched to a gene. Germline V gene sequence: CDR1 SGHRS, CDR2 YFSETQ. The CDR3 sequence is CASSTQGDPVRTEAFF. In DNA form, the CDR3 reads TGCGCCAGCAGCACCCAGGGGGACCCAGTGAGGACTGAAGCTTTCTTT.

J is TRBJ2-4 and V is TRBV7-2, with TRBD1 as a possible D gene (5 bases). Trimming removed 7 bases at V and 3 bases at J, with 13 bases between. There are 14 residues in the CDR3. Germline-derived CDR1 and CDR2 are SGHTA and FQGNSA. CDR3 amino acids: CASTPRVDKNIQYF. The DNA for the CDR3 is TGTGCCAGCACCCCCAGGGTGGACAAAAACATTCAGTACTTC. Based on the CDR3 plus reference TRBV7-2 and TRBJ2-4, the full variable domain is GAGVSQSPSNKVTEKGKDVELRCDPISGHTALYWYRQSLGQGLEFLIYFQGNSAPDKSGLPSDRFSAERTGGSVSTLTIQRTQQEDSAVYLCASTPRVDKNIQYFGAGTRLSVL.

This clonotype has more than one count but fewer than ten. This chain connects TRBV13 to TRBJ1-3, with D uncertain. The germline V gene encodes CDR1 PRHDT and CDR2 FYEKMQ (reference sequence). V was cut by 5 bases and J by 0 bases, with 11 bases left in between. The CDR3 extends over 15 amino acids. CDR3 residues: CASSTRESSGNTIYF. The CDR3 DNA is TGTGCCAGCAGCACGCGGGAGTCCTCTGGAAACACCATATATTTT.

The table lists this clonotype with many counts. The chain employs TRBV7-9 and TRBJ1-1, with D perhaps matching TRBD1 (5 bases). The germline V gene has CDR1 SEHNR and CDR2 FQNEAQ (reference sequence). V was clipped by 0 bases and J by 4 bases, with 9 bases between them. This CDR3 contains 14 residues. The CDR3 region has the DNA TGTGCCAGCAGCTTAGCGAGGGGCAGCACTGAAGCTTTCTTT. This gives the protein CASSLARGSTEAFF.

The rearrangement joins TRBV7-3 to TRBJ2-5, with D perhaps TRBD1 (5 bases). Germline V gene sequence: CDR1 SGHTA, CDR2 FQGTGA. This CDR3 is built from 14 residues. V was cut by 6 bases and J by 5 bases, with 16 bases left in between. The CDR3 region has the DNA TGTGCCAGCAGTCGATCAGGGCTCCAGGAGACCCAGTACTTC. Its protein is CASSRSGLQETQYF.

J is TRBJ2-7 and V is TRBV23-1; a possible D gene is TRBD1 (6 bases). TRBV23-1 is treated as an ORF (open reading frame) with a function not yet certain. Trimming left V 8 bases short and J 1 base short, with 15 bases between. The CDR3 spans 14 residues. The chain's CDR3 is CASGSHRESYEQYF. In DNA, the CDR3 is TGCGCCAGCGGTTCCCACAGGGAGTCCTACGAGCAGTACTTC.

This clonotype was observed many times. The V gene is TRBV5-1, the J gene TRBJ2-7; D perhaps matches TRBD2 (5 bases). The V and J ends lost 0 bases and 4 bases respectively, with 14 bases between them. The germline CDR1 and CDR2 sequences are SGHRS and YFSETQ. The CDR3 spans 15 residues. This CDR3 reads CASSLDVGALYEQYF. In DNA form, the CDR3 reads TGCGCCAGCAGCTTGGACGTGGGAGCTTTATACGAGCAGTACTTC.

This clonotype was found many times. Because the CDR3 is missing its conserved closing phenylalanine or tryptophan, this is likely a read error. It is unclear where the CDR3 begins or ends on the DNA, so no DNA is shown, and the CDR3 is as TCRdb lists it. The rearrangement uses TRBV20-1 and TRBJ2-1; the DNA was not compared with TRBD2, the D call given in the table. The CDR3 has 11 residues if both end residues are counted. Germline V gives CDR1 DFQATT, CDR2 SNEGSKA (reference sequence). Here the CDR3 reads CSARDQGLAGY.

The table lists this clonotype with a few counts. This sequence joins TRBV19 and TRBJ1-1; no clear D. Germline V gives CDR1 LNHDA, CDR2 SQIVND (reference sequence). The CDR3 length is 13 residues. V was clipped by 1 base and J by 4 bases, with 7 bases between them. CDR3 sequence reads: CASSIGAGTEAFF. CDR3 DNA: TGTGCCAGTAGTATAGGTGCGGGCACTGAAGCTTTCTTT.

This clonotype was seen a few times. The chain uses TRBV6-1 and TRBJ2-7; 7 bases fit TRBD1. CDR1 and CDR2 (germline): MNHNS, SASEGT. The CDR3 is made up of 15 amino acids. Germline trimming cut 1 base from V and 2 bases from J; bases unmatched to any gene: 5. For the CDR3, the DNA is TGTGCCAGCAGTGAAGAAGGGACAGCCCCCTACGAGCAGTACTTC. Protein sequence: CASSEEGTAPYEQYF.

This clonotype was seen only a few times. V gene TRBV20-1 combines with J gene TRBJ2-7, with 7 positions matching TRBD2. CDR1 and CDR2 from the germline V gene are DFQATT and SNEGSKA (reference sequence). J gave up 0 bases and V 1 base, and 3 bases lay outside the gene matches. This CDR3 has 14 residues. The CDR3 DNA reads TGCAGTGCTAGAGTACTAGCGATCTCCTACGAGCAGTACTTC. Its protein is CSARVLAISYEQYF.

This clonotype has more than one count but fewer than ten. CDR3 loop: CATSRDGVSQLEAFF. The CDR3 DNA reads TGTGCCACCAGCAGAGATGGAGTTAGTCAGCTTGAAGCTTTCTTT. The V and J genes are TRBV15 and TRBJ1-1; unclear D gene. Between the trimmed V and J ends, which lost 0 bases and 7 bases, there was a span of 15 bases. Per the germline V gene, CDR1 is LNHNV and CDR2 is YYDKDF (reference sequence). CDR3 length: 15 residues. Combining the CDR3 with reference TRBV15 and TRBJ1-1 gives the whole variable domain DAMVIQNPRYQVTQFGKPVTLSCSQTLNHNVMYWYQQKSSQAPKLLFHYYDKDFNNEADTPDNFQSRRPNTSFCFLDIRSPGLGDTAMYLCATSRDGVSQLEAFFGQGTRLTVV.

The J gene is TRBJ1-2, the V gene TRBV21-1; the table's D call TRBD1 went unverified against the DNA. TRBV21-1 is annotated as a pseudogene. This CDR3 is 11 amino acids long. The CDR3 region is CAVKGGSGYTF. CDR3 sequence (DNA): TGTGCCGTCAAGGGGGGCTCCGGCTACACCTTC.

V and J are TRBV2 and TRBJ1-1, with D unclear. Per germline, CDR1 SNHLY and CDR2 FYNNEI. The length of the CDR3 is 14 residues. V was cut by 6 bases and J by 2 bases, with 13 bases left in between. In nucleotides, the CDR3 is TGTGCCAGCAGACCCGGGAGTCAAAACACTGAAGCTTTCTTT. It specifies CASRPGSQNTEAFF.

This chain links TRBV29-1 with TRBJ1-1; D not resolved. This CDR3 has 12 residues. The V end was cut by 4 bases, the J end by 1 base, with 7 bases between. Germline V gene sequence: CDR1 SQVTM, CDR2 ANQGSEA. CDR3 DNA sequence: TGCAGCGTTGTCCCATCGAACACTGAAGCTTTCTTT. Its protein product is CSVVPSNTEAFF.

This chain uses TRBV28 with TRBJ1-3; D unresolved. Trimming removed 4 bases from V and 4 bases from J, with 14 bases in between. The germline V gene encodes CDR1 MDHEN and CDR2 SYDVKM. The CDR3 is 15 amino acids. CDR3 nucleotide sequence: TGTGCCAGCAGTTCCCCGGACCTGGCAGGAAACACCATATATTTT. It translates to CASSSPDLAGNTIYF.

The chain employs TRBV20-1 and TRBJ2-3, with 9 bases matching TRBD2. CDR1 and CDR2 from the germline V gene are DFQATT and SNEGSKA (reference sequence). The CDR3 extends over 14 amino acids. With V trimmed by 4 bases and J by 1 base, 3 bases remained unmatched. This CDR3 is CSAKLAGGTDTQYF. The CDR3 DNA sequence: TGCAGTGCTAAATTAGCGGGAGGCACAGATACGCAGTATTTT.

This clonotype was observed many times. The genes are TRBV19 and TRBJ1-4; no definite D call. This CDR3 has 14 residues. V shed 5 bases and J shed 0 bases, with 7 bases lying between them. Germline V gives CDR1 LNHDA, CDR2 SQIVND (reference sequence). CDR3 DNA: TGTGCCAGTAGTCGACAAGCAACTAATGAAAAACTGTTTTTT. Its protein product is CASSRQATNEKLFF.

The chain combines TRBV27 with TRBJ1-6, with D uncertain. The CDR3 is 13 amino acids. Looked up from germline, CDR1 is MNHEY and CDR2 is SMNVEV (reference sequence). The V end was cut by 6 bases, the J end by 6 bases, with 9 bases between. CDR3 loop: CASRNPSNSPLHF. The CDR3 DNA reads as TGTGCCAGCAGAAATCCTTCTAATTCACCCCTCCACTTT.

This clonotype turned up a few times. The CDR3: CASSLAVFQHF. The DNA for the CDR3 is TGTGCCAGCAGTTTGGCAGTTTTTCAGCATTTT. The rearrangement joins TRBV28 to TRBJ1-5; D gene unclear. The germline V gene has CDR1 MDHEN and CDR2 SYDVKM. The CDR3 loop spans 11 amino acids. Trimming cost V 3 bases and J 13 bases, with 10 bases left between them.

V gene TRBV20-1 combines with J gene TRBJ1-6; D gene uncertain. From germline, CDR1 is DFQATT and CDR2 SNEGSKA (reference sequence). CDR3 size: 17 residues. Trimming removed 5 bases at V and 6 bases at J, with 23 bases between. The DNA for the CDR3 is TGCAGTGCTTGGCAGAGGCACCAAAATAAGATTAATTCACCCCTCCACTTT. Translated: CSAWQRHQNKINSPLHF.

This chain uses TRBV7-6 with TRBJ2-7, with D uncertain. This CDR3 has 14 amino acids. In germline, CDR1 is SGHVS, CDR2 FNYEAQ. The V end lost 1 base, the J end lost 3 bases, and 10 bases lay between the germline ends. CDR3 loop: CASSLVPSNYEQYF. CDR3 in DNA: TGTGCCAGCAGCTTAGTCCCCTCGAACTACGAGCAGTACTTC.

This clonotype has just a few counts. The chain combines TRBV20-1 with TRBJ2-1; D remains unclear. The V gene's germline CDR1 is DFQATT and CDR2 SNEGSKA (reference sequence). The CDR3 is made up of 14 amino acids. Trimming removed 3 bases from V and 6 bases from J, with 15 bases in between. The CDR3 nucleotides read TGCAGTGCTAGGAGCGTGTACCGGGTCAATGAGCAGTTCTTC. As protein: CSARSVYRVNEQFF.

A few counts support this clonotype. The CDR3 DNA follows: TGCAGCGTTGTCTTAGCGGGAGCTTACGTTGAGCAGTTCTTC. Its translation: CSVVLAGAYVEQFF. J is TRBJ2-1 and V is TRBV29-1, with TRBD2 matching over 9 bases. Unmatched junction bases numbered 10, after V lost 4 bases and J lost 9 bases. This CDR3 contains 14 residues. Per germline, CDR1 SQVTM and CDR2 ANQGSEA.

This chain joins TRBV20-1 and TRBJ1-5; 8 bases are shared with TRBD1. V lost 3 bases and J lost 0; bases outside the gene matches: 4. The CDR3 is 15 amino acids. Germline CDR1 and CDR2: DFQATT and SNEGSKA (reference sequence). This chain's CDR3 is CSARRTGISNQPQHF. CDR3 sequence (DNA): TGCAGTGCTAGGAGGACAGGGATTAGCAATCAGCCCCAGCATTTT.

The chain combines TRBV12-3 or TRBV12-4 with TRBJ1-2; D remains unclear. The CDR3 spans 15 residues. V dropped 4 bases and J dropped 3 bases, with 15 bases sitting between them. The CDR3 DNA sequence: TGTGCCAGCAGTTATACCCCAGGAGTCTACTATGGCTACACCTTC. As protein: CASSYTPGVYYGYTF.